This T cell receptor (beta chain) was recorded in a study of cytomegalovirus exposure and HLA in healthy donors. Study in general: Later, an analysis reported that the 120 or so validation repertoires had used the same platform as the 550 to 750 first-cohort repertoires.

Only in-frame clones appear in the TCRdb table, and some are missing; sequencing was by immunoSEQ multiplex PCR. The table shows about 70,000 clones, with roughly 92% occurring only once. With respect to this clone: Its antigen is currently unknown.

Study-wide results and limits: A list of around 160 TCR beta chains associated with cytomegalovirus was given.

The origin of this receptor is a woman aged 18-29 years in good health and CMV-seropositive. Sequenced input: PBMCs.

The CDR3 region is CAWSEVGSGTQYF. Here the CDR3 DNA reads TGTGCCTGGAGTGAAGTCGGATCGGGGACCCAGTACTTC. This sequence joins TRBV30 and TRBJ2-5; no clear D. Germline CDR1 is GTSNPN and CDR2 is SVGIG (reference sequence). This CDR3 has 13 amino acids. Trimming cost V 1 base and J 7 bases, with 13 bases left between them.